This TCR beta chain was recorded in a study of OX40 agonist ivuxolimab in advanced cancers. Study-wide context: Patients in the trial were receiving intravenous ivuxolimab every 2 weeks, at doses of 0.01 to 10 mg/kg. Prior anti-PD-1, anti-PD-L1 or anti-CTLA-4 therapy was allowed; roughly 40% had some.

Method: immunoSEQ multiplex PCR; TCRdb's copy keeps in-frame clones and lacks some. The table includes tens of thousands of clones, approximately 83% detected once. Germline assignment: CDR1 SGDLS and CDR2 YYNGEE. V shed 4 bases and J 10 bases; nucleotides not matched to a gene: 12. The CDR3 sequence is 15 residues long. The specimen was CD4+ or CD8+ T cells sorted from blood, collected in a trial of the OX40 agonist ivuxolimab. The chain is built from TRBV9 and TRBJ2-1, with 9 bases aligning to TRBD1. This sequence was found in an adult with an advanced solid tumor such as melanoma, head and neck, liver or kidney cancer. As DNA, the CDR3 is TGTGCCAGCAGCCAGGTGTTCGGACAGGGGAACGAGCAGTTCTTC. It codes for CASSQVFGQGNEQFF.